Given below is one TCR beta chain in context. Its antigen is still unknown. TCRdb ran MiXCR on the 5' RACE reads and lists one entry per CDR3 protein. The sample yields 250,000 to 350,000 distinct CDR3 sequences, roughly 20% seen once. The source of the sample is a study of CD8 T cells in ankylosing spondylitis. Notes on the study in general: Disease-linked clones proved CD8+ and comparatively uncommon in peripheral blood.

Per germline, CDR1 SGHKS and CDR2 YYEKEE (reference sequence). The CDR3 sequence is 14 residues long. V was clipped by 0 bases and J by 7 bases; unmatched bases: 6. The sequence derives from a female donor with ankylosing spondylitis or in good health (not recorded which). Sequencing was done on a sample of blood, either unsorted or a sorted T cell fraction (not recorded which). The rearrangement uses TRBV5-5 and TRBJ2-7; 8 bases are a match to TRBD2. CDR3 region: CASSLGAGVREQYF. CDR3 nucleotides: TGTGCCAGCAGCTTGGGAGCGGGAGTCAGGGAGCAGTACTTC.